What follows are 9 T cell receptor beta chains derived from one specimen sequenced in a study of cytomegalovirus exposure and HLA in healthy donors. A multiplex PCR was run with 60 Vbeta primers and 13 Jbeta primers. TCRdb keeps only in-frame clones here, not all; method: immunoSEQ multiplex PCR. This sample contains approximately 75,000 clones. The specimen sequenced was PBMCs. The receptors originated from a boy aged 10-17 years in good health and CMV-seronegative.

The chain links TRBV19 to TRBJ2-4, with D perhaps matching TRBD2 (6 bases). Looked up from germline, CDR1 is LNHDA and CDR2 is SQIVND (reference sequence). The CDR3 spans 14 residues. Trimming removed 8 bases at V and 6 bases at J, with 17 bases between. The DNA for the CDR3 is TGTGCCAGTCGCCCCACGACGGGGGTAAACATTCAGTACTTC. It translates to CASRPTTGVNIQYF.

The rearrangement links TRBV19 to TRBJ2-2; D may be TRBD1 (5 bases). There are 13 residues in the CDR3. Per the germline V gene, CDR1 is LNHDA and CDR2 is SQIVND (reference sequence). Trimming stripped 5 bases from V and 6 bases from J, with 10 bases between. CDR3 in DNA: TGTGCCAGTAGTTCATTACAGGCCGGGGAGCTGTTTTTT. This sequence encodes CASSSLQAGELFF.

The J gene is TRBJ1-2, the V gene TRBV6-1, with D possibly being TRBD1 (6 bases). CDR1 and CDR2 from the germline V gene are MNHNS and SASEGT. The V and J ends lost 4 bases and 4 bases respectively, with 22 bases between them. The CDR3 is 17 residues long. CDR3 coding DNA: TGTGCCAGCAGTGCCCAAGGGAAGAAGGGGGGGCCCTATGGCTACACCTTC. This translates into CASSAQGKKGGPYGYTF.

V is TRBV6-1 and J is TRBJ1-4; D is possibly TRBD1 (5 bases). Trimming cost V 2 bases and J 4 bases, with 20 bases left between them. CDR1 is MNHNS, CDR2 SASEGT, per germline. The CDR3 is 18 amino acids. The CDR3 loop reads CASSEIGLGPGFNEKLFF. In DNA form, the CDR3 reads TGTGCCAGCAGTGAAATTGGGCTGGGGCCAGGATTTAATGAAAAACTGTTTTTT.

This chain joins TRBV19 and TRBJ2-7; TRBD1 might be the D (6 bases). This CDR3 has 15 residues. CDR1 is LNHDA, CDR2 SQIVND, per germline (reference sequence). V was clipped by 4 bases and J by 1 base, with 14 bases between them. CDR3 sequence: CASSKKTGESYEQYF. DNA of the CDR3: TGTGCCAGTAGTAAAAAGACAGGCGAATCCTACGAGCAGTACTTC.

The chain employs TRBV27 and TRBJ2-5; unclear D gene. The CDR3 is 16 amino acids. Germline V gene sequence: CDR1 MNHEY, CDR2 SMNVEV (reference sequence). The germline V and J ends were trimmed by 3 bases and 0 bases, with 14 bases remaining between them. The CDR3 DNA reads TGTGCCAGCAGTTTCACCTTAGACTCGTACCAAGAGACCCAGTACTTC. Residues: CASSFTLDSYQETQYF.

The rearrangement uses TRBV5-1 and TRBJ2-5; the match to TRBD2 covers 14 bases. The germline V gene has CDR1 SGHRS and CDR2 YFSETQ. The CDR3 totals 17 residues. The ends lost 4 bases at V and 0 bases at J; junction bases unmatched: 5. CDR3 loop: CASSGGLAGVNQETQYF. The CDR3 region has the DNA TGCGCCAGCAGCGGGGGACTAGCGGGGGTGAACCAAGAGACCCAGTACTTC.

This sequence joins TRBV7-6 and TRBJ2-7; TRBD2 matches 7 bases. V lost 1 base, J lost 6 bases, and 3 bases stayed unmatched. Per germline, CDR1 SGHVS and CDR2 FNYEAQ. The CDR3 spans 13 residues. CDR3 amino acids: CASSLGGRAEQYF. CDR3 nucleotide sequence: TGTGCCAGCAGCTTAGGGGGGAGGGCCGAGCAGTACTTC.

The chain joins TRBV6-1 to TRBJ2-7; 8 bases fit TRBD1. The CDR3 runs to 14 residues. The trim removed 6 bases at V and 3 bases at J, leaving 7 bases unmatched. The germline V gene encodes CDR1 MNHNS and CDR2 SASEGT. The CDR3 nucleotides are TGTGCCAGCAGGGGGGCAGGGGGCGTCTACGAGCAGTACTTC. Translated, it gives CASRGAGGVYEQYF.